These 16 T cell receptor beta chains came from one sample sequenced in a study of cytotoxic CD8 clonotypes in ibrutinib-treated CLL. Some clones are missing from TCRdb's copy, which holds only in-frame ones; the method was immunoSEQ multiplex PCR. The sample consists of over 150,000 clones, 55% to 85% of them appearing once. The sequencing used PBMCs, collected after 24 months of ibrutinib treatment. These receptor sequences come from a human donor with chronic lymphocytic leukemia.

This clone was counted only a few times. The V gene is TRBV27, the J gene TRBJ2-2; D is tentatively TRBD1 or TRBD2 (5 bases each). CDR3 length: 15 amino acids. The germline CDR1 and CDR2 sequences are MNHEY and SMNVEV (reference sequence). V lost 1 base, J lost 5 bases, and 11 bases lay in between. Here the CDR3 reads CASSLLPEGTGELFF. In nucleotides, the CDR3 is TGTGCCAGCAGTTTATTACCTGAGGGGACCGGGGAGCTGTTTTTT.

This chain connects TRBV27 to TRBJ2-7, with a tentative D call TRBD2 (6 bases). The CDR3 has 13 residues. Trimming stripped 6 bases from V and 6 bases from J, with 15 bases between. The V gene's germline CDR1 is MNHEY and CDR2 SMNVEV (reference sequence). The CDR3 nucleotides are TGTGCCAGCAGAGACGGGGGAGGTGTCGAGCAGTACTTC. Its translation: CASRDGGGVEQYF.

V is TRBV7-2 and J is TRBJ1-1; 8 bases line up with TRBD1. This CDR3 is built from 14 residues. J lost 8 bases, V lost 2 bases, and 7 bases had no gene match. The germline V gene encodes CDR1 SGHTA and CDR2 FQGNSA. The chain's CDR3 is CASSLLPGTGEAFF. In DNA form, the CDR3 reads TGTGCCAGCAGCTTACTTCCCGGGACAGGCGAAGCTTTCTTT.

The V and J genes are TRBV4-3 and TRBJ1-5, with 7 nucleotides matching TRBD1. Trimming took 0 bases from V and 1 from J; bases not matched to a gene: 6. The CDR3 contains 17 residues. Germline V CDR1 and CDR2: LGHNA, YSLEER. The CDR3 sequence is CASSQDWKGASNQPQHF. CDR3 coding DNA: TGCGCCAGCAGCCAAGATTGGAAGGGGGCCAGCAATCAGCCCCAGCATTTT.

The CDR3 protein is CASTKGTEAFF. The CDR3 DNA sequence: TGTGCCAGCACGAAGGGCACTGAAGCTTTCTTT. The chain joins TRBV6-5 to TRBJ1-1; no reliable D call. The CDR3 length is 11 residues. Per the germline V gene, CDR1 is MNHEY and CDR2 is SVGAGI. Trimming shortened V by 7 bases and J by 4 bases, and 7 bases separated the two germline ends.

This sequence joins TRBV7-3 and TRBJ1-2, with D unresolved. The V gene lost 1 base and the J gene lost 1 base, with 10 bases spanning the gap. CDR1 is SGHTA and CDR2 is FQGTGA in the germline V gene. This CDR3 contains 15 residues. CDR3 DNA sequence: TGTGCCAGCAGCTTAATGCGGGCAAGTAACTATGGCTACACCTTC. Amino acid sequence: CASSLMRASNYGYTF.

The chain employs TRBV4-1 and TRBJ2-3; maybe TRBD2 (5 bases). The CDR3 extends over 19 amino acids. Per the germline V gene, CDR1 is MGHRA and CDR2 is YSYEKL. Trimming stripped 6 bases from V and 2 bases from J, with 27 bases between. The CDR3 reads CASRSVDAAGLTSTDTQYF. As DNA, the CDR3 is TGCGCCAGCAGATCCGTAGATGCGGCGGGCCTAACCTCCACAGATACGCAGTATTTT.

This clone was picked up a small number of times. The chain uses TRBV27 and TRBJ1-2, with 10 bases that match TRBD1. The CDR3 is 14 residues long. Per germline, CDR1 MNHEY and CDR2 SMNVEV (reference sequence). J gave up 6 bases and V 3 bases, and 4 bases lay outside the gene matches. CDR3 nucleotides: TGTGCCAGCAGTTTTTTGGGGACAGGGGATGGCTACACCTTC. It codes for CASSFLGTGDGYTF.

This clone appeared once. The genes are TRBV5-1 and TRBJ2-7; 13 nucleotides agree with TRBD2. Germline CDR1 is SGHRS and CDR2 is YFSETQ. J was trimmed by 5 bases and V by 4 bases; bases with no gene match: 9. CDR3 length: 16 residues. CDR3 residues: CASSPRTSGSLHEQYF. The CDR3 DNA reads TGCGCCAGCAGCCCCAGGACTAGCGGGAGTCTACACGAGCAGTACTTC.

V and J are TRBV28 and TRBJ2-1; 9 bases agree with TRBD2. Germline V gene sequence: CDR1 MDHEN, CDR2 SYDVKM. V trimming: 4 bases; J trimming: 10 bases; junction bases outside the gene matches: 14. This CDR3 has 16 amino acids. CDR3 region: CASSSPGLALIWEQFF. Here the CDR3 DNA reads TGTGCCAGCAGTTCCCCCGGACTAGCGTTGATCTGGGAGCAGTTCTTC.

The gene calls are TRBV28 and TRBJ2-1, with a tentative D call TRBD2 (5 bases). The CDR3 runs 16 residues. The germline gives CDR1 MDHEN, CDR2 SYDVKM. Trimming shortened V by 1 base and J by 4 bases, and 14 bases separated the two germline ends. In DNA, the CDR3 is TGTGCCAGCAGTTTATTGGCGGGTAGGCCATACAATGAGCAGTTCTTC. Protein product: CASSLLAGRPYNEQFF.

This clone was detected only a few times. The chain has TRBV4-3 and TRBJ1-1; D call uncertain. The CDR3 sequence is 12 residues long. V was clipped by 1 base and J by 12 bases, with 12 bases between them. Germline CDR1 and CDR2: LGHNA and YSLEER. The CDR3 DNA reads as TGCGCCAGCAGCCAAGGAGGCGGCCGACCTTTCTTT. As protein: CASSQGGGRPFF.

Concerning this clone itself: One end of the junction fails to match germline, which may point to a read error. J is TRBJ1-5 and V is TRBV15; maybe TRBD1 (5 bases). The CDR3 consists of 14 residues. Per the germline V gene, CDR1 is LNHNV and CDR2 is YYDKDF (reference sequence). For the CDR3, the DNA is TGTGCCACCGGCAGCGCAGGGATGAATCAGCCCCAGCATTTT. It codes for CATGSAGMNQPQHF.

This rearrangement joins TRBV9 to TRBJ2-1, with D unclear. The CDR3 runs to 13 residues. Deletions cut 0 bases from V and 4 bases from J, with 5 bases between. The germline CDR1 and CDR2 sequences are SGDLS and YYNGEE. The CDR3 sequence is CASSVGAYNEQFF. Here the CDR3 DNA reads TGTGCCAGCAGCGTAGGGGCTTACAATGAGCAGTTCTTC.

The rearrangement joins TRBV6-6 to TRBJ2-7; D is ambiguous. Between the trimmed V and J ends, which lost 2 bases and 7 bases, there was a span of 18 bases. The germline gives CDR1 MNHNY, CDR2 SVGAGI (reference sequence). This CDR3 spans 15 amino acids. The CDR3 DNA sequence: TGTGCCAGCAGTTACGGCCTCAGGACGGACGGGGAGCAGTACTTC. It codes for CASSYGLRTDGEQYF.

The chain is built from TRBV7-8 and TRBJ2-3; D is unclear. The V gene lost 6 bases and the J gene lost 2 bases, with 12 bases spanning the gap. CDR3 length: 14 residues. Germline V gives CDR1 SGHVS, CDR2 FQNEAQ. CDR3 DNA sequence: TGTGCCAGCAGAGGAATAGCACACACAGATACGCAGTATTTT. It translates to CASRGIAHTDTQYF.